This TCR beta chain was sequenced during a study of T cells in Graves' hyperthyroidism and ophthalmopathy. Study-wide background: Peripheral blood was obtained at initial diagnosis, preceding any treatment.

This clonotype occurred many times. Its specificity is not known. The CDR3 consists of 16 residues. Germline V lookup: CDR1 SGHRS, CDR2 YFSETQ. V dropped 5 bases and J dropped 2 bases, with 16 bases sitting between them. Each diagnosis drew on symptoms, thyroxine, TRAb, thyroid ultrasound and orbital computed tomography findings. Amplified TCR beta CDR3 regions came from RNA transcripts. The TCR CDR3 was amplified in a first-round RT-PCR using the HTBI primer set. In TCRdb, the multiplex PCR reads were re-called with MiXCR into one record per CDR3 protein. The sample lists around 350,000 distinct CDR3 sequences; 19% were seen once. General study results and limits: Most thyroid-expanded clonotypes above 0.001 were also found in blood.

This chain connects TRBV5-1 to TRBJ2-2; tentative D call: TRBD2 (6 bases). This TCR derives from a woman younger than 35 with Graves' hyperthyroidism. The source material was blood. In DNA, the CDR3 is TGCGCCAGCAGAGTCGAGCGGGTACCCAACACCGGGGAGCTGTTTTTT. It is translated as CASRVERVPNTGELFF.